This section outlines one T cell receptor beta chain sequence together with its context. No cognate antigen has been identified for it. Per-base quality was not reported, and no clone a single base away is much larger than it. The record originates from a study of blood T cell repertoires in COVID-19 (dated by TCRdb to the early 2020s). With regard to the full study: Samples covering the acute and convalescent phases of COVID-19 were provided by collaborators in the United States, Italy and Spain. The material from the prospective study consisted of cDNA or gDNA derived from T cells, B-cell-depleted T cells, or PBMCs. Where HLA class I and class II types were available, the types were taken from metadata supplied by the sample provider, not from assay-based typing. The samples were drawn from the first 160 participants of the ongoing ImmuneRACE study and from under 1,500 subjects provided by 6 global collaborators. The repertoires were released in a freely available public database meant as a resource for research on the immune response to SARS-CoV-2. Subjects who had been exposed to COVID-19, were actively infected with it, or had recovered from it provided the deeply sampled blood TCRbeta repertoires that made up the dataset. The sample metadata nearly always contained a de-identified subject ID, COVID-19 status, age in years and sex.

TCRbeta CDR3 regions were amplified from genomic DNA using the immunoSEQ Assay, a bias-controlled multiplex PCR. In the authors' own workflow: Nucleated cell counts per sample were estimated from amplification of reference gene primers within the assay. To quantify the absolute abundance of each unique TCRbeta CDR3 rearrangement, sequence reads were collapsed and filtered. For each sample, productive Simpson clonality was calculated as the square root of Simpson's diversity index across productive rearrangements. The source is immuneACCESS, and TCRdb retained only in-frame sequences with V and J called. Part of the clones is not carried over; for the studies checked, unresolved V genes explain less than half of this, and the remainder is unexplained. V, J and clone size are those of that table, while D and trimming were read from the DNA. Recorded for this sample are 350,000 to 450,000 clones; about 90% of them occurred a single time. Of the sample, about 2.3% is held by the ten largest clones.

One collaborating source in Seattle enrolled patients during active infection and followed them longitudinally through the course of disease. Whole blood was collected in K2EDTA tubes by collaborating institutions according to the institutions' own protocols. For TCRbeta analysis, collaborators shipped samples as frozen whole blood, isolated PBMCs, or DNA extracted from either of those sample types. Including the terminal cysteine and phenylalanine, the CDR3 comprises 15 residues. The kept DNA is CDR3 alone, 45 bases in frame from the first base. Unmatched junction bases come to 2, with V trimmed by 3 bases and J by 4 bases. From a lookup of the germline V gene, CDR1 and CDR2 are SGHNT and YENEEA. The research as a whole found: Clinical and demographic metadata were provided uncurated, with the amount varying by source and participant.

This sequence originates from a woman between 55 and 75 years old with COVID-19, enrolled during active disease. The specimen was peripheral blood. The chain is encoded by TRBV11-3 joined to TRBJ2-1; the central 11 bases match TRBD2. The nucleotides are TGTGCCAGCAGCTTCGGGACTAGCGGATACAATGAGCAGTTCTTC. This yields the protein CASSFGTSGYNEQFF.